This TCR beta chain stems from a study of cytomegalovirus exposure and HLA in healthy donors. Study conclusions and caveats: Earlier analysis looked at TCR beta V segments, and most were productive about 90% or about 30% of the time. For most subjects, TCR beta sequences were reported to predict HLA-A and HLA-B alleles with accuracy.

The junction had 2 bases not matched to a gene; V was cut back by 3 bases and J by 6 bases. Germline V lookup: CDR1 SGHNT, CDR2 YYREEE (reference sequence). The CDR3 covers 14 residues. About this clone: Its antigen remains unknown.

13 Jbeta primers and 60 Vbeta primers were used for the PCR. TCRdb's table, derived via immunoSEQ multiplex PCR, lists solely in-frame clones and lacks some. The sample includes roughly 63,000 clones, 75% of them seen just once. V is TRBV5-4 and J is TRBJ2-1, with TRBD1 identical over 11 bases. The specimen sequenced was PBMCs. The clonotype originates from a woman between 35 and 50 years old in good health and CMV-seropositive. The CDR3: CASSWGTGGNEQFF. The CDR3 nucleotides read TGTGCCAGCAGCTGGGGGACAGGGGGCAATGAGCAGTTCTTC.